This TCR beta chain was captured in a study of T-cell memory formation after mild COVID-19. General observations from the study: The CD4+ clones that contracted clustered mainly within CM and EM, and the CD8+ clones concentrated in EMRA.

The CDR3 has 13 amino acids. Germline V gene data show CDR1 as MNHEY and CDR2 as SVGAGI. V was pared by 4 bases and J by 11 bases, with 15 bases between. A note on this clonotype: The antigen remains unidentified.

Barcoded TCR alpha and TCR beta cDNA libraries with UMIs came from 5'RACE using constant-segment primers. TCRdb reprocessed the 5' RACE reads via MiXCR and lists one record per CDR3 protein. The sample records 550,000 to 700,000 distinct CDR3 sequences, about 20% being singletons. Sequencing was carried out using PBMCs or a T cell subset sorted from them (not recorded which). The sequence derives from an adult woman who had mild COVID-19 (a few samples of this study predate the infection). Cell type and time point are not known. The gene calls are TRBV6-5 and TRBJ2-1, with D unclear. The CDR3 region has the DNA TGTGCCAGCAGTTTGGGCCGGCAAAACCAGCAGTTCTTC. Amino acid sequence: CASSLGRQNQQFF.